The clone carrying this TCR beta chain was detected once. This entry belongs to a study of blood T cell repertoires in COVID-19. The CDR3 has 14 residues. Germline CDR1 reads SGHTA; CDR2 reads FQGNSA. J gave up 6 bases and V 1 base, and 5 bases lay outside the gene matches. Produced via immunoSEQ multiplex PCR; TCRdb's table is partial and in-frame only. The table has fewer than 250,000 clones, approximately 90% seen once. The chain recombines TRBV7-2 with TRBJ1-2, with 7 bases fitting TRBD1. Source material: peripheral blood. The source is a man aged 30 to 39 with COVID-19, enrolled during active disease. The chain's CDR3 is CASSLDTGVNGYTF. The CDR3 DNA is TGTGCCAGCAGCTTAGACACAGGGGTGAATGGCTACACCTTC.